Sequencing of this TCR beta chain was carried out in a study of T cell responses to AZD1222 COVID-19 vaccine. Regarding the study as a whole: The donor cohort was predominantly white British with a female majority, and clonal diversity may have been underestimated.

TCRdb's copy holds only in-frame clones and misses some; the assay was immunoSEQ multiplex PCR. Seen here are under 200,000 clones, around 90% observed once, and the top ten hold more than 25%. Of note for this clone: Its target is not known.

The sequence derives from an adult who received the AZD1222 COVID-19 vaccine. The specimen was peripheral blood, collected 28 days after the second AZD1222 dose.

The CDR3 spells CASSQEGGTDTQYF. The CDR3 DNA sequence: TGTGCCAGCAGCCAAGAGGGGGGCACAGATACGCAGTATTTT. The chain links TRBV4-2 to TRBJ2-3; D is possibly TRBD1 or TRBD2 (5 bases each). This CDR3 has 14 amino acids. The V end was cut by 0 bases, the J end by 1 base, with 5 bases between. The germline gives CDR1 LGHNA, CDR2 YNFKEQ.